This T cell receptor beta chain originates from a study of T cells in Graves' hyperthyroidism and ophthalmopathy (dated by TCRdb to the late 2010s). Concerning the study at large: Peripheral blood was sampled at the time of initial diagnosis, prior to any treatment. TCR V-J signatures able to tell the groups apart were searched for in a discovery cohort of 95 to 100 patients, of whom more than 40 had Graves' ophthalmopathy and roughly 57 had stable Graves' hyperthyroidism. Once sampling was done, hyperthyroidism patients were given methimazole at a starting dose of 30 mg daily, whereas ophthalmopathy patients were given high-dose intravenous methylprednisolone. The paper reports TCR Vbeta CDR3 sequencing of approximately 130 peripheral blood samples: around 41 ophthalmopathy, some 80 hyperthyroidism and approximately 17 progressor patients. For training and testing, the 80 to 100 patients in the discovery cohort were randomly divided in a 7:3 ratio. Prospective prediction of ophthalmopathy was tested in an independent validation cohort of 18 to 20 hyperthyroidism patients and approximately 17 patients who later progressed to ophthalmopathy. In about six Graves' hyperthyroidism patients, the study also compared T-cell repertoires from thyroid tissue with T-cell repertoires from blood. Study-wide findings and limitations: In cross-validation, a model built on a 13 V-J signature told ophthalmopathy apart from stable hyperthyroidism with under 90% sensitivity and approximately 81% specificity, and in testing the same model reached 80%/75%. No statistical method was used to set the sample size in advance, and investigators knew the group allocation. In validation, the model predicted progression to ophthalmopathy with around 71% sensitivity and roughly 72% specificity, a median of 6.5 months before onset. Most expanded thyroid clonotypes (frequency above 0.001) were also found in blood, which suggests that blood repertoires may mirror thyroid immune responses.

Stable Graves' hyperthyroidism was defined as the absence of progression to ophthalmopathy over 18 months of follow-up. Hyperthyroidism patients were newly diagnosed, with disease duration under 2 months, and aged 18 to 65 years. The study excluded patients with uncontrolled infections, other autoimmune diseases, pregnancy or lactation. Diagnoses were based on clinical symptoms, serum thyroxine and TRAb, thyroid ultrasound and orbital computed tomography. Ficoll-Paque density gradient centrifugation was used to isolate PBMCs from around 10 ml of fresh peripheral blood. Trizol reagent was used to extract total RNA, and RNA quality was then checked on an Agilent 2100 Bioanalyzer. This clonotype has just a few counts. This receptor's antigen is unknown. No qualities accompany the bases; no much larger clone lies one base away. The TCR beta CDR3 regions were amplified from the RNA transcripts. For the first round of RT-PCR on the TCR CDR3, the HTBI primer set was used together with the Qiagen OneStep RT-PCR kit. A second multiplex PCR round built the libraries, followed by size selection and purification. The libraries were sequenced on an Illumina HiSeq2000 using paired-end 100 bp reads. Processing in the source paper ran as follows. SOAPnuke was used to process the raw data, with reads discarded if the reads contained adapters or uncalled bases, had a mean Phred below 15, or lacked an exact constant-primer or identifier match. COPE v1.2.5 was used to merge high-quality paired reads, and clonotypes were defined as unique nucleotide sequences. MiTCR v1.1 was used to align clonotypes to the IMGT TRBV, TRBD and TRBJ reference segments. Only V-J combinations with frequency above 0.0001, covering about 99% of repertoires, were analysed. The TCS score was defined as the ratio of F50 (clonal expansion) to E x V (chaos), calculated using BLOSUM62-based TCRdist between CDR3 peptides within each V-J. Welch's t-statistics and random forest reduced 500 to 650 V-J features to 10 to 15, which were used in a naive Bayes classifier (R e1071). Thyroid-blood repertoire similarity was quantified with the Morisita-Horn index. TCRdb applied fastp at Q25 and MiXCR to the public reads, then kept only in-frame beta chains. Every distinct CDR3 protein forms one entry, paired with its most common genes and DNA. The authors' filters were not applied to this entry. For this sample the table gives hundreds of thousands of distinct CDR3 sequences, of which under 45% were detected only once. Less than 40% of the sample is held by the ten biggest clonotypes.

Inclusive of the bounding cysteine and phenylalanine, the CDR3 is 13 residues long. The retained sequence is limited to the CDR3, 39 bases, with the frame set at the first base. The V and J ends are trimmed by 6 bases and 3 bases, leaving 13 bases between them. In the germline V gene, CDR1 corresponds to SQVTM and CDR2 to ANQGSEA. The sequencing input was blood. The chain was built from TRBV29-1 and TRBJ2-3; a tentative D match to TRBD2 spans 6 bases. This clonotype originated in a woman aged 40 to 50 with Graves' hyperthyroidism. CDR3 reads: CSVAGTGTDTQYF. The bases are TGCAGCGTAGCCGGGACTGGTACAGATACGCAGTATTTT.